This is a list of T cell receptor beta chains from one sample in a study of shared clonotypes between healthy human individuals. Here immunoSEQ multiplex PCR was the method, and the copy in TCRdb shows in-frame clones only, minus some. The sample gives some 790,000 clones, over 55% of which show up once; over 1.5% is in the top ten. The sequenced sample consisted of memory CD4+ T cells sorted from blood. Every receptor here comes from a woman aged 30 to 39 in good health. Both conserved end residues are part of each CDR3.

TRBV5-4	CASSPGQLSYEQYF
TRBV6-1	CASLAGVPNEQFF
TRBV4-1	CASTPFAGVAEQYF
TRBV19	CATVAARGDSDTQYF
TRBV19	CASSPARGRVSYEQYF
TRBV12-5	CASGLVLAGLNTGELFF
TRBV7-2	CASSLWDIQETQYF
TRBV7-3	CASSLRAGKETQYF
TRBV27	CASSLQTPTGAEQYF
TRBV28	CASRPVGSGKSYEQYF
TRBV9	CASSVSADTQYF
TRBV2	CASSSGRVSYNEQFF
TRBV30	CAWSGGSSGNTIYF
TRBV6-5	CATTRTSGTYEQYF
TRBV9	CASSPGGTGGVTQYF
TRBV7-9	CASSRALLGTSYNEQFF
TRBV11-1	CASSFAGANVLTF
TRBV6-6	CASSSHGQENYGYTF
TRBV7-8	CASRLAGVDEQFF
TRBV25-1	CASSELGTGGPGNTIYF
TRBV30	CAWAHRANYEQYF
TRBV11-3	CASAAQYGGELFF
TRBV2	CACRDRGETQYF
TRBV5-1	CASSLVLAGDGELFF
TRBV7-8	CASSSDRVWGEQFF
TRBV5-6	CASSLGDTDYEQYF
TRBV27	CASSPPGIVYEQYF
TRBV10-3	CAISEGGTVTNEQFF
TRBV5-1	CASSLAGDTQYF
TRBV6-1	CASSYSGGDYEQYF
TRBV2	CASSEATSFYNEQFF
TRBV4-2	CASSRLAGDDTGELFF
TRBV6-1	CASSLEGHTEAFF
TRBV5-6	CASSLRGGGNQPQHF
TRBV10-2	CASSGQILYGYTF
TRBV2	CASTGTNPREQYF
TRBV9	CASSALGESTDTQYF
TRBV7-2	CASSFGGRHTGELFF
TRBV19	CASSIRIAPNIQYF
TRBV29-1	CSVEGAAADTQYF
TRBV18	CASSPGTGMNTEAFF
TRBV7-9	CASSLWRDRAPEAFF
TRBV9	CASSVGEVGLAARNEQFF
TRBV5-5	CASSQDGWDIQYF
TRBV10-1	CASSESFRGNEQFF
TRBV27	CASSLGQATQPQHF
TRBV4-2	CASSQAGGFSSVEKLFF
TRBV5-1	CASSWRTSEPTDTQYF
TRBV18	CASTRDRGFEKLFF
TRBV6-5	CASSGTGINQPQHF
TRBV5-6	CASSFPSGRDNEQFF
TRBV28	CASSKIGQGDQPQHF
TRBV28	CATRGPSTSGTQYF
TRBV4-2	CASSQDEGGKTQYF